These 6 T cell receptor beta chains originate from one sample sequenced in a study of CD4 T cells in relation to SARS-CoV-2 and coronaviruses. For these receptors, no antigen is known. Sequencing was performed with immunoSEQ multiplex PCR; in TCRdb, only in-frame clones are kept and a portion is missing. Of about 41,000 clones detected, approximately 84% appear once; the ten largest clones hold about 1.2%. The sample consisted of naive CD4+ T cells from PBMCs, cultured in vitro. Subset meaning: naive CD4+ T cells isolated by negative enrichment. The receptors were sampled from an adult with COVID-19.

The CDR3 sequence is CASRPRSYEQYF. The CDR3 coding sequence is TGTGCCAGCAGACCGAGGTCCTACGAGCAGTACTTC. This chain joins TRBV2 and TRBJ2-7; D unresolved. In germline, CDR1 is SNHLY, CDR2 FYNNEI. V lost 6 bases, J lost 1 base, and 7 bases lay in between. This CDR3 spans 12 amino acids.

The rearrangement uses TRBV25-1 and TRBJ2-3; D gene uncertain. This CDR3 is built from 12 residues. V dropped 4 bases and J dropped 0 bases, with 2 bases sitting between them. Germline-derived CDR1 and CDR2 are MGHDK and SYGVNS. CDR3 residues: CASSASTDTQYF. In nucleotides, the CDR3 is TGTGCCAGCAGTGCTAGCACAGATACGCAGTATTTT.

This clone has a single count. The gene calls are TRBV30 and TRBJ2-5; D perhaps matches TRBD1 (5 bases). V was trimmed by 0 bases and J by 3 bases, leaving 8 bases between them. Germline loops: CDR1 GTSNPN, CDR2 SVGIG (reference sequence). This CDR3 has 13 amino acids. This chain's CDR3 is CAWSVLGEETQYF. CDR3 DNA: TGTGCCTGGAGTGTTTTAGGGGAAGAGACCCAGTACTTC.

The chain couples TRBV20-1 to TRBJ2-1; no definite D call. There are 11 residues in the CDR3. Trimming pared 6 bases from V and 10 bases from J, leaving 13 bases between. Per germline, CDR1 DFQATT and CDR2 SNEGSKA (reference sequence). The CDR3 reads CSALETREQFF. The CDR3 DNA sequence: TGCAGTGCCCTCGAGACCAGAGAGCAGTTCTTC.

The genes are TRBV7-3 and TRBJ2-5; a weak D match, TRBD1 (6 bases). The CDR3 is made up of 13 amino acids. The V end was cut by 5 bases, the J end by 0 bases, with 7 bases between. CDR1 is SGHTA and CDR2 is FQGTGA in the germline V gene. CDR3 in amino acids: CASSRDNQETQYF. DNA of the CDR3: TGTGCCAGCAGCAGGGACAACCAAGAGACCCAGTACTTC.

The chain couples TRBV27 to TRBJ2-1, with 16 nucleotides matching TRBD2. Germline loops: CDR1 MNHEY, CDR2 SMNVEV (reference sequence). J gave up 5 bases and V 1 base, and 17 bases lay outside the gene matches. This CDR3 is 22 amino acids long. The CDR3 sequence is CASSLWVKPGTSGRVSDNEQFF. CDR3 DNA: TGTGCCAGCAGTTTATGGGTGAAACCCGGGACTAGCGGGAGGGTAAGCGACAATGAGCAGTTCTTC.